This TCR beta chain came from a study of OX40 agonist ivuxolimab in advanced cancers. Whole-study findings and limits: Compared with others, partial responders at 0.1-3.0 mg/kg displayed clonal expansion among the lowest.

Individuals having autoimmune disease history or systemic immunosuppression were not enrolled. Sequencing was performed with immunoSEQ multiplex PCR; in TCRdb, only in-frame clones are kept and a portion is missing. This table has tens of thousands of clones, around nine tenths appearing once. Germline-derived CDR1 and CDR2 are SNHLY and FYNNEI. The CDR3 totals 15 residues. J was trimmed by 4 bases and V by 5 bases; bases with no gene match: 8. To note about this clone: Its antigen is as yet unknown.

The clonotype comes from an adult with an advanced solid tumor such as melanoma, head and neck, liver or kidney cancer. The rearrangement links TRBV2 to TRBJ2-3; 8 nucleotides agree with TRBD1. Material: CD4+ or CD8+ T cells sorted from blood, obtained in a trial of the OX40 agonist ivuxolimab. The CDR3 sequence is CASSKQGEGADTQYF. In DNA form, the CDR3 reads TGTGCCAGCAGTAAACAGGGGGAAGGAGCAGATACGCAGTATTTT.